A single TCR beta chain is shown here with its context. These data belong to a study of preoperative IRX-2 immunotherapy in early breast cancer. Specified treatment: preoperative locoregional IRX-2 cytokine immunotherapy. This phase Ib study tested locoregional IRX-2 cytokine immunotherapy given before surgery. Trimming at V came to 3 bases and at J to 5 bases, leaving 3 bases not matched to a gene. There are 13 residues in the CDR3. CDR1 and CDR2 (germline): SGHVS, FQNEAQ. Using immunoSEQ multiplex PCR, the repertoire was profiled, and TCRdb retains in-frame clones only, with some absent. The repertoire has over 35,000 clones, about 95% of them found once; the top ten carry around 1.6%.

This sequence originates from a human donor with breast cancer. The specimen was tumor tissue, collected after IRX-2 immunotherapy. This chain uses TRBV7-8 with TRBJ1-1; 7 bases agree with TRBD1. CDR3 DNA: TGTGCCAGCAGCTTCACAGGGGTAACTGAAGCTTTCTTT. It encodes CASSFTGVTEAFF. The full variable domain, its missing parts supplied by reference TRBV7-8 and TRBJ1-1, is GAGVSQSPRYKVAKRGQDVALRCDPISGHVSLFWYQQALGQGPEFLTYFQNEAQLDKSGLPSDRFFAERPEGSVSTLKIQRTQQEDSAVYLCASSFTGVTEAFFGQGTRLTVV.